This T cell receptor beta chain was retrieved from a study of cytomegalovirus exposure and HLA in healthy donors. The donors were members of the validation cohort comprising over 100 subjects, separate from the approximately 630-subject first cohort. Trimming cost V 0 bases and J 1 base, with 13 bases left between them. Germline V gene lookup returns CDR1 SGDLS and CDR2 YYNGEE. The length of the CDR3 is 16 residues. Broader study findings: The study flagged some 170 TCR beta chains as cytomegalovirus-associated.

Assay: immunoSEQ multiplex PCR; the TCRdb copy retains only in-frame clones and omits some. Of roughly 59,000 clones listed, around 93% are singletons. A remark on this clone: Its specificity is not known.

The chain couples TRBV9 to TRBJ2-5, with D perhaps TRBD1 (6 bases). The sample comprised PBMCs. This receptor was taken from a man younger than 35 in good health and CMV-seropositive. CDR3 bases: TGTGCCAGCAGCGTAGGGCGAGGGGGATTCCAAGAGACCCAGTACTTC. It specifies CASSVGRGGFQETQYF.